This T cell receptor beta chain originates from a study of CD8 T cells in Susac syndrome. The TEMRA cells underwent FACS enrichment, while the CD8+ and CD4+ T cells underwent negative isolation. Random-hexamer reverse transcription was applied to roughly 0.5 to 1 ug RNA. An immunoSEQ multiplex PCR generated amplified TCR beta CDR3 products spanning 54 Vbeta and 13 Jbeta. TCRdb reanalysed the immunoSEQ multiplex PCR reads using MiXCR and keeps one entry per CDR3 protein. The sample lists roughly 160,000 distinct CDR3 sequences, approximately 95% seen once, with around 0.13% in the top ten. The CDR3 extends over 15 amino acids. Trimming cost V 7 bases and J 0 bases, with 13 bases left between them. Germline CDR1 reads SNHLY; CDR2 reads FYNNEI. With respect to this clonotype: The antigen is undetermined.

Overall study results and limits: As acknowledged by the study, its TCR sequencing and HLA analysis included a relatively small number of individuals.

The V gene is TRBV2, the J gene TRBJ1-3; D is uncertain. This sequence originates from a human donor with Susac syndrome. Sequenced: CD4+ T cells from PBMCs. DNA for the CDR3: TGTGCCAGCACCGAACGGTCCCTCTCTGGAAACACCATATATTTT. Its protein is CASTERSLSGNTIYF.